What follows is one T cell receptor beta chain and its context. This record comes from a study of T cell clones after liver transplantation. The overall study: Immunosuppression withdrawal was tried within 2 years after liver transplantation in this trial. Pre-transplant mixed lymphocyte reactions yielded third-party-reactive TCRbeta sequences as comparators for graft-donor-reactive sequences. TCRbeta sequencing after a pre-transplant mixed lymphocyte reaction identified graft-donor-reactive clones, later tracked in post-transplant blood. HCV positivity affected three of eight recipients; the rest lacked autoimmune or viral indications.

Looked up from germline, CDR1 is LNHDA and CDR2 is SQIVND (reference sequence). Deletions cut 3 bases from V and 0 bases from J, with 12 bases between. The CDR3 covers 16 residues. Sequencing used immunoSEQ multiplex PCR; TCRdb keeps in-frame clones, though not all of them. The sample has 25,000 to 40,000 clones; about 93% are singletons. The TCR originated in a human patient who received a liver transplant. The graft donor may account for some of the T cells. This material consisted of CD8+ T cells from blood, taken 12 months after liver transplant. V and J are TRBV19 and TRBJ1-3, with D perhaps matching TRBD1 (6 bases). The CDR3 region has the DNA TGTGCCAGTAGTATCCCTCCAGGGGACTCTGGAAACACCATATATTTT. Translated: CASSIPPGDSGNTIYF.